The source of this TCR beta chain is a study of graft-versus-host responses after intestinal transplantation. Overall study: All of the recipients had induction that used anti-thymocyte globulin, then tacrolimus and steroids for approximately 3 years. Findings of the study overall: Circulating GvH clones peaking coincided with falling HvG clones soon after transplant.

This clone was detected once. Antigen specificity is unknown. Data came from immunoSEQ multiplex PCR; TCRdb stores just in-frame clones and leaves some out. The data hold 84,000 or so clones, with roughly 89% observed a single time. The CDR3 is made up of 16 amino acids. The ends were cut back, 4 bases at V and 2 bases at J, with 17 bases in the middle. The germline V gene has CDR1 LNHDA and CDR2 SQIVND (reference sequence). V gene TRBV19 combines with J gene TRBJ1-1, with D perhaps matching TRBD1 (5 bases). The source was unstimulated CD4+ T cells sorted from spleen or lymph node cells, collected before intestinal transplant. This sequence originates from a human donor who received an intestinal transplant. This CDR3 is CASSTTVGLINTEAFF. The CDR3 DNA reads as TGTGCCAGTAGTACGACAGTTGGACTTATCAACACTGAAGCTTTCTTT.